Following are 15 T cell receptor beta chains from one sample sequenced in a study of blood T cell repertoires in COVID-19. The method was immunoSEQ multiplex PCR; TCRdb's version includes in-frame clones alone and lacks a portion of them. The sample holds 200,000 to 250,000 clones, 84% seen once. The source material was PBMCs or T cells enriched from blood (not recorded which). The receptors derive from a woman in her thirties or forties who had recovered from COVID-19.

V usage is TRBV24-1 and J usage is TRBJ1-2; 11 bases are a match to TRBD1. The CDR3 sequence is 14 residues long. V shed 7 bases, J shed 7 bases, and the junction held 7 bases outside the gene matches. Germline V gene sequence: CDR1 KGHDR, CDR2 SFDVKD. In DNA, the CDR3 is TGTGCCACCAGGGGCAGGACAGGGGGCTCTGGCTACACCTTC. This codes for CATRGRTGGSGYTF.

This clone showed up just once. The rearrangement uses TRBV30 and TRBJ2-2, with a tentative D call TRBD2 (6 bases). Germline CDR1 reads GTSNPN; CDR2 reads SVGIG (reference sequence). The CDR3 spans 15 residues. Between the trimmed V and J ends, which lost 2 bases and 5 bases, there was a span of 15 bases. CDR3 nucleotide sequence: TGTGCCTGGAGTAATAGCCCCCGGGGGACCGGGGAGCTGTTTTTT. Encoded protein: CAWSNSPRGTGELFF. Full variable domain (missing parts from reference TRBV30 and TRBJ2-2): SQTIHQWPATLVQPVGSPLSLECTVEGTSNPNLYWYRQAAGRGLQLLFYSVGIGQISSEVPQNLSASRPQDRQFILSSKKLLLSDSGFYLCAWSNSPRGTGELFFGEGSRLTVL.

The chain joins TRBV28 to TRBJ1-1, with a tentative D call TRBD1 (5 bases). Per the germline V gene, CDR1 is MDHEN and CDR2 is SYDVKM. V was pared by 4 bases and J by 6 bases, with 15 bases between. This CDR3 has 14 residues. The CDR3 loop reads CASSSFPRVSEAFF. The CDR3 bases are TGTGCCAGCAGTTCCTTCCCCAGGGTGTCTGAAGCTTTCTTT.

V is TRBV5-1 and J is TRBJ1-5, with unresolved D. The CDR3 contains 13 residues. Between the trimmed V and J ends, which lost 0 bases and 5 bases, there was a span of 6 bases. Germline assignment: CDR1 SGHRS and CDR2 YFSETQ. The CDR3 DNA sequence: TGCGCCAGCAGCTTGGGTCCGGATCAGCCCCAGCATTTT. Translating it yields CASSLGPDQPQHF.

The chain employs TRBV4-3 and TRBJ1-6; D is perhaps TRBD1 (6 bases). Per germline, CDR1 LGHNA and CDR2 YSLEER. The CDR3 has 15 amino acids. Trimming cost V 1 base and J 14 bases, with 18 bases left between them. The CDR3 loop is CASSQVLGASDALHF. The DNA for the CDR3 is TGCGCCAGCAGCCAAGTTTTGGGGGCAAGTGATGCCCTCCACTTT.

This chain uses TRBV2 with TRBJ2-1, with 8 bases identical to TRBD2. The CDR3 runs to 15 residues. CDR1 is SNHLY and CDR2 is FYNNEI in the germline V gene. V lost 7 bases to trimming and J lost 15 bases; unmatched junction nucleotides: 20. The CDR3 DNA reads TGTGCCAGCAACGACGCGGGAGGCCCATTCGATTTACTGTTCTTC. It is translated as CASNDAGGPFDLLFF.

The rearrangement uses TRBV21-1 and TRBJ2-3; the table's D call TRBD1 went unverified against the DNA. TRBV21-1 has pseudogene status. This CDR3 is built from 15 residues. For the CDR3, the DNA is TGTGCCAGGAAGGGACAGGGGAGTGGGACAGATACGCAGTATTTT. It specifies CARKGQGSGTDTQYF.

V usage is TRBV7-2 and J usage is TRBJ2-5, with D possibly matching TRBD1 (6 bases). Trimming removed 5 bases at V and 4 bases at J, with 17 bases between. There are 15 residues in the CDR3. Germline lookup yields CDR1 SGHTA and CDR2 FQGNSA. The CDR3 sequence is CASSVALVGGETQYF. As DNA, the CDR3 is TGTGCCAGCAGCGTGGCGCTGGTAGGGGGAGAGACCCAGTACTTC.

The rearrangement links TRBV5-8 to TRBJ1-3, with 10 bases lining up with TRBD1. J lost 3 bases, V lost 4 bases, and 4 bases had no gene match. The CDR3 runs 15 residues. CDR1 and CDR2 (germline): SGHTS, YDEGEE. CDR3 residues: CASSPGTGDGNTIYF. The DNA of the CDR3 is TGTGCCAGCAGCCCTGGGACAGGGGATGGAAACACCATATATTTT.

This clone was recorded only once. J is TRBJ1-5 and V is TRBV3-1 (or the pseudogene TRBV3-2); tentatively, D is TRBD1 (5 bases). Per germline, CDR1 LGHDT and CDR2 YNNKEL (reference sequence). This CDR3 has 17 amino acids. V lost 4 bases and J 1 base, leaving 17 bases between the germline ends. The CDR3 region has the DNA TGTGCCAGCAGCCCGGGGGGGGACTTCCGGAGCAATCAGCCCCAGCATTTT. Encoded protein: CASSPGGDFRSNQPQHF.

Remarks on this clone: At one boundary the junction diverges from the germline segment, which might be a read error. CDR3 sequence: CISGRSYNEQFF. The CDR3 DNA follows: TGCATCTCAGGGAGGTCCTACAATGAGCAGTTCTTC. The chain recombines TRBV6-5 with TRBJ2-1; a possible D gene is TRBD2 (6 bases). Germline V gene lookup returns CDR1 MNHEY and CDR2 SVGAGI. The CDR3 contains 12 residues.

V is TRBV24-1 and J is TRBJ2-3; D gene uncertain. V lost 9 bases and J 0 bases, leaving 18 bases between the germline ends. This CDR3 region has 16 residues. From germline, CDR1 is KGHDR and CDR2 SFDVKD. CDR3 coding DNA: TGTGCCACCCCTTGGTCCCGACAAAGGAGCACAGATACGCAGTATTTT. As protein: CATPWSRQRSTDTQYF.

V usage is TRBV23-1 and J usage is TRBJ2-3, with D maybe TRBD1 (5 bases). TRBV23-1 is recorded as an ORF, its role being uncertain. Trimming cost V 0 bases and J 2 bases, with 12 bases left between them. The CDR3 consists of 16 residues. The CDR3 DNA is TGCGCCAGCAGTCAATCTGGCAGGGTGGTCACAGATACGCAGTATTTT. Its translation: CASSQSGRVVTDTQYF.

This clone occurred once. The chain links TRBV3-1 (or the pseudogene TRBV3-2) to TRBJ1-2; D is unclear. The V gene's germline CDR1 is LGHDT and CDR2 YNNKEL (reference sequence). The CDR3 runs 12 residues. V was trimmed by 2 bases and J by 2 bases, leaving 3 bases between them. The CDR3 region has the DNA TGTGCCAGCAGCCAAATAAACTATGGCTACACCTTC. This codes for CASSQINYGYTF.

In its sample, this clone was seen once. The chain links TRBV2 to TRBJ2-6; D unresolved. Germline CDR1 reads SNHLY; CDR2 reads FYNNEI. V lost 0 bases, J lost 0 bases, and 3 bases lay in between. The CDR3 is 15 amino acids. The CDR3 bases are TGTGCCAGCAGTGAAGCCCGCTCTGGGGCCAACGTCCTGACTTTC. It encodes CASSEARSGANVLTF.